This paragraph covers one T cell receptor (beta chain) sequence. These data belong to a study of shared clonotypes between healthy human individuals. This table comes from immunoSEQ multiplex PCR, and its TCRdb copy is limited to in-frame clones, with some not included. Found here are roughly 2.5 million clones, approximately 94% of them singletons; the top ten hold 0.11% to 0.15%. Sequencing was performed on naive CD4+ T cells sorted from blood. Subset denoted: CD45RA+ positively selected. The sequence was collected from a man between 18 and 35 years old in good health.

Here the CDR3 reads CAWRPSRGGGNSFSYEQYF. CDR3 in DNA: TGTGCCTGGAGACCCTCCAGGGGCGGGGGGAACTCCTTCTCCTACGAGCAGTACTTC. This chain joins TRBV30 and TRBJ2-7, with 8 bases fitting TRBD2. Germline lookup yields CDR1 GTSNPN and CDR2 SVGIG (reference sequence). The CDR3 has 19 amino acids. The V gene end was trimmed by 3 bases and the J gene end by 0 bases; junction bases not matched to a gene: 19.